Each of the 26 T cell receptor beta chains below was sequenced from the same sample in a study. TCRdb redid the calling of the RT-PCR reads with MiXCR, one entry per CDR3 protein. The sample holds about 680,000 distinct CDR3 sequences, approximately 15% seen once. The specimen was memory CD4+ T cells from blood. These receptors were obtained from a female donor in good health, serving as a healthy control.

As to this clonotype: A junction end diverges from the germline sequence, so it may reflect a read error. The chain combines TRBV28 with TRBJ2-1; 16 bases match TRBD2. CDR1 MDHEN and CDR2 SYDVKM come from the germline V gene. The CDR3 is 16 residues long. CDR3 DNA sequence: TGTTCCAGCAGTGGGACTAGCGGGAGGGGGAACAATGAGCAGTTCTTC. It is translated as CSSSGTSGRGNNEQFF.

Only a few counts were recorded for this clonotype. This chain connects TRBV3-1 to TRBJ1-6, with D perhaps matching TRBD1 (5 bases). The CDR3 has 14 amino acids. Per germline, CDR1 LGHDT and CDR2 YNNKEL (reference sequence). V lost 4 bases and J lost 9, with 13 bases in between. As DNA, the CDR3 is TGTGCCAGCAGCCCAGACAGCGCTTTTTCACCCCTCCACTTT. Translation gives CASSPDSAFSPLHF.

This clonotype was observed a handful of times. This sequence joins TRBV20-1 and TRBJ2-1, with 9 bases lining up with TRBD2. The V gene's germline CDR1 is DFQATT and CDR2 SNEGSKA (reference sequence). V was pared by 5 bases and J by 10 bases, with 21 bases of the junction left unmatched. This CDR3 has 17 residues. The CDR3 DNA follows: TGCAGTGCTCCTCCCTGGGGACTTGGCGGGAGGGCCAGAGAGCAGTTCTTC. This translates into CSAPPWGLGGRAREQFF.

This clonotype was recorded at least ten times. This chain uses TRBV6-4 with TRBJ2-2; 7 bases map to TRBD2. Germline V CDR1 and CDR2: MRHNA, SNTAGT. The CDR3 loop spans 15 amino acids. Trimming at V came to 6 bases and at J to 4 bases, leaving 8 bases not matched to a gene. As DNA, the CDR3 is TGTGCCAGCAGCCCGGGAGCTAGCGGCACCGGGGAGCTGTTTTTT. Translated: CASSPGASGTGELFF.

CDR3 bases: TGTGCCAGCAGATCGACTAGCGGGGTATCCTACAATGAGCAGTTCTTC. Protein sequence: CASRSTSGVSYNEQFF. This chain uses TRBV28 with TRBJ2-1, with 11 bases matching TRBD2. J gave up 1 base and V 6 bases, and 5 bases lay outside the gene matches. Germline V gives CDR1 MDHEN, CDR2 SYDVKM. The length of the CDR3 is 16 residues.

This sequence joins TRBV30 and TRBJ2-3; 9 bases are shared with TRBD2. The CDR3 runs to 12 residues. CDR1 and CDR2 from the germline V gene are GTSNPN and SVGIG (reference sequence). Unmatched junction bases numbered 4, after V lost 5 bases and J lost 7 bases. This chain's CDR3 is CAWGGTSYTQYF. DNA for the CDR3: TGTGCCTGGGGTGGGACTAGCTATACGCAGTATTTT.

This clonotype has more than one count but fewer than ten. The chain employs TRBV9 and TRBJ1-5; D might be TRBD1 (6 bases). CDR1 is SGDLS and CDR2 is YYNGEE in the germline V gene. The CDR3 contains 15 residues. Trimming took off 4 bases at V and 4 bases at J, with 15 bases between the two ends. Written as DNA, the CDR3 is TGTGCCAGCAGCAGGGGGGCAGGGGAGAATCAGCCCCAGCATTTT. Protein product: CASSRGAGENQPQHF.

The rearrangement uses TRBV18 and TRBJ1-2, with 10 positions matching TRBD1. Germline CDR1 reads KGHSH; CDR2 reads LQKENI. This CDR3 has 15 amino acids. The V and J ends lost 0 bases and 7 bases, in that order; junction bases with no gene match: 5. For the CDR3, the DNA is TGTGCCAGCTCACCACCGTTGACAGGGGGCCTTGGCTACACCTTC. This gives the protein CASSPPLTGGLGYTF.

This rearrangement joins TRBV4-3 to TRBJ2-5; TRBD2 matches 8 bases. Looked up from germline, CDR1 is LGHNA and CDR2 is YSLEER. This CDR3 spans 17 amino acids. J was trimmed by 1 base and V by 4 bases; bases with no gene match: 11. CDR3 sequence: CASSLASGGEIQETQYF. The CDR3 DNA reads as TGCGCCAGCAGCCTAGCCTCGGGGGGGGAGATCCAAGAGACCCAGTACTTC.

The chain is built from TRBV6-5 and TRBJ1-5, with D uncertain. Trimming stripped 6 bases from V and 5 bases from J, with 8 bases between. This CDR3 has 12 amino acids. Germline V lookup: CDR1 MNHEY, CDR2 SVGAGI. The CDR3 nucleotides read TGTGCCAGCAGGAGGGCCCATCAGCCCCAGCATTTT. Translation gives CASRRAHQPQHF.

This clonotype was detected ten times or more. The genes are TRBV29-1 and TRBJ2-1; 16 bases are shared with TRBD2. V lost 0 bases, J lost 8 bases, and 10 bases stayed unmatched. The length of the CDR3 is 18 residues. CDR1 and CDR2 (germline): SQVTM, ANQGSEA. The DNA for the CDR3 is TGCAGCGTTGAAGATCTTGGGACTAGCGGGAGGGCCGAGGATGAGCAGTTCTTC. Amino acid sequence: CSVEDLGTSGRAEDEQFF.

This CDR3 is CSAGTSGTDGELFF. In nucleotides, the CDR3 is TGCAGTGCGGGGACTAGCGGGACTGACGGGGAGCTGTTTTTT. The V gene is TRBV20-1, the J gene TRBJ2-2; 13 nucleotides agree with TRBD2. The V and J ends lost 6 bases and 7 bases, in that order; junction bases with no gene match: 5. CDR3 length: 14 amino acids. In germline, CDR1 is DFQATT, CDR2 SNEGSKA (reference sequence).

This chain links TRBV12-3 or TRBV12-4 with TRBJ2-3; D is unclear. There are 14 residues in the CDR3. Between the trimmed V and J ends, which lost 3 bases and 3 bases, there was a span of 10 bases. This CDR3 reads CASSFLRVTDTQYF. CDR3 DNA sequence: TGTGCCAGCAGTTTCCTACGTGTGACAGATACGCAGTATTTT.

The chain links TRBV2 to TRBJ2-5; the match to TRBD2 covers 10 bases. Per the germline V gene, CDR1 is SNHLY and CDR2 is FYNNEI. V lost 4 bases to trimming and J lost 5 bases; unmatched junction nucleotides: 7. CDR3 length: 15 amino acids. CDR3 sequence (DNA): TGTGCCAGCAGTGCCCTTAGCGGGAGGCGTGAGACCCAGTACTTC. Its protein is CASSALSGRRETQYF.

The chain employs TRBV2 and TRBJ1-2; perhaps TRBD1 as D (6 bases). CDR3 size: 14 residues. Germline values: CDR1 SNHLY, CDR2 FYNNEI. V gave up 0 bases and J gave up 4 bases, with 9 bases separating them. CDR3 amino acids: CASSEAGQIYGYTF. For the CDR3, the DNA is TGTGCCAGCAGTGAAGCTGGACAGATCTATGGCTACACCTTC.

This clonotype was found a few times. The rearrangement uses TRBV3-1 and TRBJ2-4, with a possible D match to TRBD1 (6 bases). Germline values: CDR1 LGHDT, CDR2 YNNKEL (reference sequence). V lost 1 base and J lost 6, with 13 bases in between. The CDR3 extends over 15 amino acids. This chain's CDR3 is CASSQASGRGNIQYF. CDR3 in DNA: TGTGCCAGCAGCCAAGCTAGTGGCAGGGGAAACATTCAGTACTTC.

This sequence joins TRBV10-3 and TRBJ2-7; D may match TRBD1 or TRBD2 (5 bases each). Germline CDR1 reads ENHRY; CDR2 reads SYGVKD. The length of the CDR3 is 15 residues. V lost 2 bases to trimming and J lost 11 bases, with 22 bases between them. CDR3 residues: CAISELTRDVAGKYF. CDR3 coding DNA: TGTGCCATCAGTGAGCTGACCCGGGACGTCGCCGGCAAGTACTTC.

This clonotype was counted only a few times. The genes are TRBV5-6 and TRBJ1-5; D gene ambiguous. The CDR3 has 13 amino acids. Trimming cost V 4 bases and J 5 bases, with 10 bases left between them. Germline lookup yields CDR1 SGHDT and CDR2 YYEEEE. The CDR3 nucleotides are TGTGCCAGCAGCGGGTCCCCCGATCAGCCCCAGCATTTT. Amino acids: CASSGSPDQPQHF.

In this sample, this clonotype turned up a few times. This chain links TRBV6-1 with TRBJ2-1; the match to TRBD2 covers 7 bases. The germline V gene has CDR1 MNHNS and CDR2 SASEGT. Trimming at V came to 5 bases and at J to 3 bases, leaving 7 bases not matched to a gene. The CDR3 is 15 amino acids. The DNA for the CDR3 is TGTGCCAGCAGTACTACTAGCGCGATCTACAATGAGCAGTTCTTC. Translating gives CASSTTSAIYNEQFF.

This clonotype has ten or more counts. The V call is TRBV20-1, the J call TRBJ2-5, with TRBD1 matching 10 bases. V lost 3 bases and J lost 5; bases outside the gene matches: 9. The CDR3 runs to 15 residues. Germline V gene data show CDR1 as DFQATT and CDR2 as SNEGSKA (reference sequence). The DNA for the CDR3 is TGCAGTGCTAGGTCGACAGGGGGCGCGAGGGAGACCCAGTACTTC. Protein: CSARSTGGARETQYF.

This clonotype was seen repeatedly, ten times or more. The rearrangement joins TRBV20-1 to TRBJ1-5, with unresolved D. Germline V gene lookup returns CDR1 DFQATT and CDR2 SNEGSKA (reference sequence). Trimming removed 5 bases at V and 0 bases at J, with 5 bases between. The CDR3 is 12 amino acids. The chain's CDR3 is CSAQYSNQPQHF. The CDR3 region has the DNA TGCAGTGCTCAATATAGCAATCAGCCCCAGCATTTT.

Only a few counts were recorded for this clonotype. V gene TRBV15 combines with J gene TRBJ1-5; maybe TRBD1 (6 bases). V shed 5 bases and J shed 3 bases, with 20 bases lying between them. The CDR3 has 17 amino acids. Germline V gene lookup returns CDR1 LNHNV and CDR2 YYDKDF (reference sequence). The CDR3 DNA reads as TGTGCCACCAGCGCTAAGAGGGGGTTTCTAGTCAATCAGCCCCAGCATTTT. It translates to CATSAKRGFLVNQPQHF.

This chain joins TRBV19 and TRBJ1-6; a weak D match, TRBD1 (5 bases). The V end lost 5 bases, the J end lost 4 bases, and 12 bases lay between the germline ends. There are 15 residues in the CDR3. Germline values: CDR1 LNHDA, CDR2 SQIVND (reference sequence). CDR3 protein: CASSDGQGYNSPLHF. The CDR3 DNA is TGTGCCAGTAGTGATGGCCAGGGTTATAATTCACCCCTCCACTTT.

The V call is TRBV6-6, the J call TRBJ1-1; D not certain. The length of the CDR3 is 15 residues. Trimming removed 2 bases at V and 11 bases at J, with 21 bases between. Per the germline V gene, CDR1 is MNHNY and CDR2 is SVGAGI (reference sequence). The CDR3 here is CASSYGSRAKFGAFF. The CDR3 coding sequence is TGTGCCAGCAGTTACGGGTCGCGGGCTAAGTTTGGGGCTTTCTTT.

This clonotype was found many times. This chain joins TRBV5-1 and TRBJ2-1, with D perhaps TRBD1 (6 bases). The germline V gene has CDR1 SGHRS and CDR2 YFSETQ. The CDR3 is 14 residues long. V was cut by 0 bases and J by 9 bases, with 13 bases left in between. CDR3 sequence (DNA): TGCGCCAGCAGCTTGGGACAGGAGCAGGGTGAGCAGTTCTTC. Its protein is CASSLGQEQGEQFF.

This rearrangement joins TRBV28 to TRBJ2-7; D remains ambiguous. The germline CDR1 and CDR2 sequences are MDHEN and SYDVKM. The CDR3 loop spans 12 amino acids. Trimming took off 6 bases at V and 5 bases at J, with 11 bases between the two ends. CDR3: CASRVLDHEQYF. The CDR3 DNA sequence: TGTGCCAGCAGGGTCCTCGACCACGAGCAGTACTTC.